The 25 T cell receptor beta chains below were found in one sample sequenced in a study of tumor-infiltrating lymphocytes in primary liver carcinoma (dated by TCRdb to the late 2010s). Without any cell sorting, total RNA and DNA were extracted together from about 20-30 mg of bulk tissue using the AllPrep DNA/RNA mini kit. This sample was sequenced with an Illumina HiSeq 2500. Starting from about 500 ng total RNA, TCRbeta-specific cDNA was produced by reverse transcription with a constant-region primer and ProtoScript II reverse transcriptase. The TCRbeta libraries were prepared through three rounds of nested multiplex PCR following a slightly modified ARM-PCR procedure. Each of the first two PCR rounds ran for about 10 cycles and used multiplex TRBV1-TRBV30 forward primers together with a Cbeta reverse primer. Using fastp trimming at Q25 and MiXCR clonotype assembly, TCRdb reanalyzed the public sequencing data and kept in-frame beta chains. Each record represents a unique CDR3 protein, reported with the most common genes and DNA among its rows. For this sample there are 45,000 or so distinct CDR3 sequences; approximately 73% appear just once. Together, the top ten hold 15% to 20% of the sample.

Sequenced sample: liver tumor tissue from sampling region 2. What this sample's cell subset or site label stands for: tumor region T2, inferior pole. These receptor sequences come from a man in his forties with primary liver carcinoma and hepatitis B virus infection.

Details on this clonotype: Relative to the germline gene, one junction end is altered; a read error may explain this. This chain links TRBV5-1 with TRBJ2-7, with TRBD1 as a possible D gene (8 bases). Per germline, CDR1 SGHRS and CDR2 YFSETQ. The CDR3 runs 15 residues. CDR3 coding DNA: TGCGCCAACAGCCGTAAGGACAGGGAGGGGAACGGGCAGTACTTC. Its protein is CANSRKDREGNGQYF.

In the case of this clonotype: One end of the junction does not line up with germline, which may come from a read error. The genes are TRBV6-2 or TRBV6-3 and TRBJ2-7; TRBD2 agrees at 9 bases. Germline loops: CDR1 MNHEY, CDR2 SVGEGT. This CDR3 is built from 15 residues. For the CDR3, the DNA is TGTACCAGCAACACTCCGACTAGCGGAGGGTACGAGCAGTACTTT. It is translated as CTSNTPTSGGYEQYF.

This clonotype was seen only a few times. The junction shows a germline mismatch at one end, possibly a read error. The CDR3 sequence: CASSHLTGHGGSPLHF. CDR3 DNA sequence: TGCGCCAGCAGCCATCTAACTGGACATGGTGGGTCACCTCTCCACTTT. V is TRBV4-3 and J is TRBJ1-6; D is perhaps TRBD1 (5 bases). Germline CDR1 is LGHNA and CDR2 is YSLEER. The CDR3 runs 16 residues.

Turning to this clonotype: This may come from a read error, since a much larger clone is one base off. This rearrangement joins TRBV9 to TRBJ2-7; 8 nucleotides match TRBD1. The CDR3 has 13 amino acids. The V gene's germline CDR1 is SGDLS and CDR2 YYNGEE. The CDR3 here is CTSSSYRGSEQYF. The CDR3 DNA is TGTACCAGCAGCTCTTACAGGGGGAGCGAGCAGTACTTC. The whole variable domain, remainder taken from reference TRBV9 and TRBJ2-7, is DSGVTQTPKHLITATGQRVTLRCSPRSGDLSVYWYQQSLDQGLQFLIQYYNGEERAKGNILERFSAQQFPDLHSELNLSSLELGDSALYFCTSSSYRGSEQYFGPGTRLTVT.

This clonotype was counted at least ten times. This chain uses TRBV12-3 or TRBV12-4 with TRBJ2-7, with TRBD1 matching over 11 bases. The CDR3 sequence is 15 residues long. The trim removed 6 bases at V and 7 bases at J, leaving 11 bases unmatched. CDR3 residues: CASRIGTGGAGEQYF. The DNA for the CDR3 is TGTGCCAGCAGAATCGGGACAGGGGGGGCCGGGGAGCAGTACTTC.

As to this clonotype: Compared with germline, one end of the junction differs, possibly owing to a read error. V and J are TRBV5-1 and TRBJ2-7; possibly TRBD1 or TRBD2 for D (6 bases each). Looked up from germline, CDR1 is SGHRS and CDR2 is YFSETQ. CDR3 length: 15 residues. This CDR3 reads CASRPTGASSYEQYF. CDR3 in DNA: TGCGCCAGCAGGCCCACGGGGGCAAGCTCCTACGAACAGTACTTC.

With regard to this clonotype: Since the CDR3 does not end with the conserved phenylalanine or tryptophan, this likely comes from a read error. The chain combines TRBV6-2 or TRBV6-3 with TRBJ2-5, with unresolved D. The CDR3 length is 11 residues. With 8 bases removed from V and 6 bases from J, the gap between germline ends came to 10 bases. Germline V gene sequence: CDR1 MNHEY, CDR2 SVGEGT. DNA for the CDR3: TGTGCCAGCTGTTCCGTCCAGACCCAGTACTCC. Translated, it gives CASCSVQTQYS.

Remarks on this clonotype: One end of the junction does not line up with germline, which may come from a read error. The gene calls are TRBV11-2 and TRBJ1-5; the D is unclear. The V gene's germline CDR1 is SGHAT and CDR2 FQNNGV. This CDR3 comprises 17 residues. CDR3 nucleotide sequence: TGTGCCAGCAGCTTAGTAAGGGTAACGGGGAGCAATCAGCCACAGCATTTT. Translated: CASSLVRVTGSNQPQHF.

By sample fraction, this clonotype is medium-sized (0.01 to 0.1%). The chain joins TRBV29-1 to TRBJ2-3; D could derive from TRBD1 or TRBD2 (5 bases each). There are 15 residues in the CDR3. The V gene lost 4 bases and the J gene lost 5 bases, with 19 bases spanning the gap. In germline, CDR1 is SQVTM, CDR2 ANQGSEA. CDR3 DNA sequence: TGCAGCGTTGGGGCAGGTTGGGGGATGAGAGATACGCAGTATTTT. This translates into CSVGAGWGMRDTQYF.

In regard to this clonotype: Compared with germline, one end of the junction differs, possibly owing to a read error. J is TRBJ2-3 and V is TRBV7-3; possibly TRBD1 or TRBD2 for D (5 bases each). The CDR3 has 15 amino acids. Germline V gene data show CDR1 as SGHTA and CDR2 as FQGTGA. Written as DNA, the CDR3 is TGTGTCAGCAGCCTCGGGGCTTTTAGCACAGATGCGCAGTATTTT. As protein: CVSSLGAFSTDAQYF.

This clonotype was recorded only once. One junction end disagrees with the germline gene, perhaps due to a read error. J is TRBJ2-5 and V is TRBV30; 7 bases map to TRBD2. Germline V CDR1 and CDR2: GTSNPN, SVGIG (reference sequence). This CDR3 is 15 amino acids long. The CDR3 region is CPWTSPVGLIETQYF. CDR3 sequence (DNA): TGTCCCTGGACAAGCCCCGTGGGACTAATAGAGACCCAGTACTTC.

The gene calls are TRBV11-2 and TRBJ2-7; no reliable D call. The CDR3 is 12 residues long. Germline assignment: CDR1 SGHAT and CDR2 FQNNGV. The V gene lost 7 bases and the J gene lost 10 bases, with 17 bases spanning the gap. This CDR3 reads CASILSGFDQYF. CDR3 sequence (DNA): TGTGCCAGCATCTTGTCAGGCTTCGATCAGTACTTC.

Comment on this clonotype: This CDR3 is missing its conserved last phenylalanine or tryptophan, likely due to a read error. The chain has TRBV11-2 and TRBJ2-5; 7 bases match TRBD2. The length of the CDR3 is 17 residues. V trimming: 11 bases; J trimming: 5 bases; junction bases outside the gene matches: 23. Germline-derived CDR1 and CDR2 are SGHAT and FQNNGV. DNA for the CDR3: TGTGCCGACAGCTTAAGAGTAGCGGGTGACTCGAGCGAGACCCAGTACTCC. It yields the protein CADSLRVAGDSSETQYS.

This chain joins TRBV6-5 and TRBJ2-2; 7 bases agree with TRBD1. The CDR3 is 14 amino acids. CDR1 MNHEY and CDR2 SVGAGI come from the germline V gene. Trimming cost V 7 bases and J 9 bases; bases outside gene matches: 11. CDR3 amino acids: CASTLTGAGRELFF. As DNA, the CDR3 is TGTGCCAGCACTCTCACAGGGGCGGGCAGGGAGCTGTTTTTT.

This clonotype was observed a few times. The junction differs from germline at one of its ends, possibly a read error. The J gene is TRBJ2-2, the V gene TRBV6-2 or TRBV6-3; the D call may be TRBD1 or TRBD2 (5 bases each). Germline V CDR1 and CDR2: MNHEY, SVGEGT. The CDR3 spans 15 residues. The CDR3 DNA follows: TGTGCCAGCAGTTACACCGGGGCCGCATACGCGGAGCTGCTTTTT. This translates into CASSYTGAAYAELLF.

On this clonotype itself: This CDR3 fails to terminate in the conserved phenylalanine or tryptophan, so it likely reflects a read error. Because the CDR3's place on the DNA is in doubt, the DNA is left out and the CDR3 is given as listed by TCRdb. J is TRBJ2-7 and V is TRBV11-2. Termini included, the CDR3 measures 14 amino acids. Germline CDR1 reads SGHAT; CDR2 reads FQNNGV. CDR3 region: CACSSNRNSYEQYL.

J is TRBJ2-5 and V is TRBV5-6; 9 bases are shared with TRBD1. This CDR3 is built from 14 residues. The germline CDR1 and CDR2 sequences are SGHDT and YYEEEE. The V gene end was trimmed by 8 bases and the J gene end by 4 bases; junction bases not matched to a gene: 9. DNA for the CDR3: TGTGCCAGTAGCACAGGACAGGGGCGAGAGACCCAGTACTTC. This encodes CASSTGQGRETQYF.

Points on this clonotype: At one of its ends the junction is not consistent with the germline gene, which may arise from a read error. The chain is built from TRBV24-1 and TRBJ1-5; the D gene is possibly TRBD1 (6 bases). Germline lookup yields CDR1 KGHDR and CDR2 SFDVKD. CDR3 length: 14 residues. The CDR3 region is CATCDRDIGEPQHF. DNA of the CDR3: TGTGCCACCTGTGACCGGGACATAGGAGAGCCCCAGCATTTT.

A note on this clonotype: An end of the junction does not agree with germline; a read error may underlie this. V usage is TRBV12-3 or TRBV12-4 and J usage is TRBJ2-5, with D unresolved. The CDR3 has 16 residues. The CDR3 loop reads CASSFYGQADQEAQYF. As DNA, the CDR3 is TGTGCCAGCAGTTTCTATGGGCAGGCGGACCAAGAGGCCCAGTACTTC.

As concerns this clonotype: This CDR3 is missing its conserved last phenylalanine or tryptophan, likely due to a read error. The DNA is left out, because the CDR3 cannot be placed on it with certainty; the CDR3 is given as TCRdb lists it. The V gene is TRBV6-2 or TRBV6-3, the J gene TRBJ2-7; no DNA check was done on the table's D call, TRBD1. Germline V gene sequence: CDR1 MNHEY, CDR2 SVGEGT. The CDR3 is made up of 11 amino acids, end residues included. The CDR3 region is CALSADYKQHI.

Details on this clonotype: One end of the junction varies from germline; a read error may be responsible. The rearrangement uses TRBV5-4 and TRBJ2-1; D gene unclear. Germline V gene data show CDR1 as SGHNT and CDR2 as YYREEE (reference sequence). The CDR3 totals 11 residues. In DNA, the CDR3 is TGTGCCAGCAGCTGGCACGATGAGCGGTTCTTC. Translation: CASSWHDERFF.

The rearrangement links TRBV30 to TRBJ1-5; perhaps TRBD1 as D (5 bases). Germline lookup yields CDR1 GTSNPN and CDR2 SVGIG (reference sequence). Trimming took 6 bases from V and 2 from J, leaving 17 bases between them. The CDR3 totals 15 residues. CDR3 amino acids: CACALGGGRNQPQHF. The CDR3 DNA sequence: TGTGCCTGTGCCCTCGGGGGGGGTCGCAATCAGCCCCAGCATTTT.

Comment on this clonotype: A read error is likely, as this CDR3 ends without the conserved phenylalanine or tryptophan. This chain connects TRBV6-1 to TRBJ2-7, with 11 bases identical to TRBD2. Germline assignment: CDR1 MNHNS and CDR2 SASEGT. The CDR3 covers 15 residues. The junction had 6 bases not matched to a gene; V was cut back by 4 bases and J by 4 bases. The CDR3 reads CASSASTSGIYEQYL. The CDR3 nucleotides are TGTGCCAGCAGTGCTTCGACTAGCGGGATTTACGAGCAGTACTTA.

About this clonotype: This likely comes from a read error, as the CDR3 has no conserved phenylalanine or tryptophan at its end. This chain joins TRBV6-1 and TRBJ2-3, with D possibly being TRBD2 (6 bases). The CDR3 consists of 12 residues. From germline, CDR1 is MNHNS and CDR2 SASEGT. This chain's CDR3 is CVSRDFTDTQYL. CDR3 DNA: TGTGTCAGCCGGGACTTCACAGATACGCAGTATTTG.

With respect to this clonotype: The junction departs from germline at one end; a sequencing error may be responsible. This chain connects TRBV29-1 to TRBJ1-4; tentatively, D is TRBD1 (5 bases). Germline CDR1 reads SQVTM; CDR2 reads ANQGSEA. CDR3 size: 13 residues. The CDR3 spells CSVMGGSGEKLLF. The DNA of the CDR3 is TGCAGCGTGATGGGGGGTAGCGGTGAAAAACTGCTTTTT.